The clone carrying this T cell receptor beta chain occurred many times. This entry belongs to a study of T cell repertoires in cytomegalovirus infection. About the study: Indications of both CMV infection and matching HLA type were provided by public TCR beta signatures.

Germline V CDR1 and CDR2: MNHNS, SASEGT. This CDR3 is built from 14 residues. V lost 5 bases to trimming and J lost 4 bases, with 15 bases between them. Each CDR3 protein is one row after TCRdb ran MiXCR on the reads. Of 150,000 to 200,000 distinct CDR3 sequences in the sample, around 15% are singletons; the top ten hold roughly 27%. This clonotype was sampled from a human donor in good health (CMV status not recorded). Some clones in this sample may be carry-over from other donors' samples. Sequencing was done on a sample of PBMCs. J is TRBJ2-7 and V is TRBV6-1; D might be TRBD2 (6 bases). The CDR3: CASSPGTGNYEQYF. DNA for the CDR3: TGTGCCAGCAGTCCCGGGACTGGAAATTACGAGCAGTACTTC.